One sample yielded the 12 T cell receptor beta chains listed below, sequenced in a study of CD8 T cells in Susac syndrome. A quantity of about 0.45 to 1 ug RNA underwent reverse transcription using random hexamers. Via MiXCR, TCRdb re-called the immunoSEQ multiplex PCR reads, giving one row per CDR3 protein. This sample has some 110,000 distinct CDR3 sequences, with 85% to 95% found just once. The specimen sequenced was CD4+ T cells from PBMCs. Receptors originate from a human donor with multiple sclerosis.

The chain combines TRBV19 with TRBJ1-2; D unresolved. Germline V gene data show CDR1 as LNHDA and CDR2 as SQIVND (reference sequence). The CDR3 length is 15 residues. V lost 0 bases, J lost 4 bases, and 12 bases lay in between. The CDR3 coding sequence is TGTGCCAGTAGTATAGATCCGGGCAGAGGCTATGGCTACACCTTC. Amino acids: CASSIDPGRGYGYTF.

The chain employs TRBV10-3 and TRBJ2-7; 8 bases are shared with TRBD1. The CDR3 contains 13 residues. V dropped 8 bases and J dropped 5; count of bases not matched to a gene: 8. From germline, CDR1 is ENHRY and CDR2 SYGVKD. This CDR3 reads CAIGSGQVDEQYF. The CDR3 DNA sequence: TGTGCCATCGGATCGGGACAGGTCGACGAGCAGTACTTC.

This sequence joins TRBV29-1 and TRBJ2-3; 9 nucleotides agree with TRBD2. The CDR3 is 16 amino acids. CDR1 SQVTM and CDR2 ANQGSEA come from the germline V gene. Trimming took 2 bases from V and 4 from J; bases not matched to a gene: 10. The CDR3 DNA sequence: TGCAGCGTTGAAAAGTTCGGCGGGGGGGCCTCAGATACGCAGTATTTT. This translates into CSVEKFGGGASDTQYF.

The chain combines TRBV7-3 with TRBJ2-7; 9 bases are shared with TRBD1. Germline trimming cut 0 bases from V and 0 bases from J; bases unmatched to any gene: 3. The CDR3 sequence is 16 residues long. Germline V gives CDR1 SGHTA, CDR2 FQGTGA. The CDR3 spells CASSLTGQGLSYEQYF. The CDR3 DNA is TGTGCCAGCAGCTTAACGGGACAGGGCCTCTCCTACGAGCAGTACTTC.

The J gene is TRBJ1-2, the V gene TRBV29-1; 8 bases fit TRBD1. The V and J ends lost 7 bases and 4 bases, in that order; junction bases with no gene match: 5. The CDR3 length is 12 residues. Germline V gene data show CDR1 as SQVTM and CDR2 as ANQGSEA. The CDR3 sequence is CSGTGGPYGYTF. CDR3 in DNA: TGCAGCGGCACAGGGGGACCCTATGGCTACACCTTC.

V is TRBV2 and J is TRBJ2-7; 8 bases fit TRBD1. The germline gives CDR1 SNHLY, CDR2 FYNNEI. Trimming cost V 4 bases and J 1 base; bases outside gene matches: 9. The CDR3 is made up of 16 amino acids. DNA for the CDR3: TGTGCCAGCAGTGTCCGAGGAGGGACAGGTTCCTACGAGCAGTACTTC. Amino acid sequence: CASSVRGGTGSYEQYF.

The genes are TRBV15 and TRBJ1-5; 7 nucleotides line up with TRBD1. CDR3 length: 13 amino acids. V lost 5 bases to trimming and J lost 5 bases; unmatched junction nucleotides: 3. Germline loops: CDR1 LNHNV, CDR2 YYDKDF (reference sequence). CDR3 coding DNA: TGTGCCACCAGCGTTACAGGGGATCAGCCCCAGCATTTT. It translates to CATSVTGDQPQHF.

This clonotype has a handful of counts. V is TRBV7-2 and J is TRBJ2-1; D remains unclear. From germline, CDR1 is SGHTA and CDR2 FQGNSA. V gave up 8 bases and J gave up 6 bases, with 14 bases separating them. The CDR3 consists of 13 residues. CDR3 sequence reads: CASSPGIANEQFF. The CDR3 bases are TGTGCCAGCTCCCCAGGTATCGCCAATGAGCAGTTCTTC.

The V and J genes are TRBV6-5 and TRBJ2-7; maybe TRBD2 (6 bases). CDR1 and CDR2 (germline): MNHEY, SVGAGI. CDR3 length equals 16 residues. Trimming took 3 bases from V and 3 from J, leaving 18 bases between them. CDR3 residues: CASSYSSSGGNYEQYF. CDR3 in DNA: TGTGCCAGCAGTTATTCTTCCTCAGGAGGGAACTACGAGCAGTACTTC.

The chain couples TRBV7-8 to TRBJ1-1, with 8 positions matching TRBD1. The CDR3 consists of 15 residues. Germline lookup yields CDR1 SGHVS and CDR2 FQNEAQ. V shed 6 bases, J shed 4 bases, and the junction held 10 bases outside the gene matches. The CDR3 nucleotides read TGTGCCAGCAGTATTACAGGGGGGGCTAGCACTGAAGCTTTCTTT. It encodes CASSITGGASTEAFF.

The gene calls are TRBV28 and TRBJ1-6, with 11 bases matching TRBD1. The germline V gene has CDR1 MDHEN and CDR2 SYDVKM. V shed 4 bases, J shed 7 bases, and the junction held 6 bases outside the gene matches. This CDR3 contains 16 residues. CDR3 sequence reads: CASSSPGQGVNSPLHF. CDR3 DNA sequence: TGTGCCAGCAGTTCTCCGGGACAGGGGGTGAATTCACCCCTCCACTTT.

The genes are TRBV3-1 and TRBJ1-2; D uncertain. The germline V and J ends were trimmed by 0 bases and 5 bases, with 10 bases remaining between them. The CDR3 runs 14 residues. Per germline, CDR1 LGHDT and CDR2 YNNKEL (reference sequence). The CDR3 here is CASSQDRDPYGYTF. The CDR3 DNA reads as TGTGCCAGCAGCCAAGACAGAGACCCTTATGGCTACACCTTC.